This paragraph reports one T cell receptor (beta chain). The protocol was immunoSEQ multiplex PCR, while the TCRdb copy is restricted to in-frame clones and leaves out a portion. Among about 120,000 clones, over 65% were seen once, and the ten largest hold roughly 2%. The data originate from a study of cytomegalovirus exposure and HLA in healthy donors. The length of the CDR3 is 16 residues. Germline CDR1 PRHDT, CDR2 FYEKMQ (reference sequence). J was trimmed by 0 bases and V by 0 bases; bases with no gene match: 4. The sequencing input was PBMCs. This TCR was sampled from a woman aged 25-40 years in good health and CMV-seronegative. The rearrangement joins TRBV13 to TRBJ2-7; TRBD1 matches 8 bases. The CDR3 DNA reads as TGTGCCAGCAGCTTAGGGACAGGGGCGATCTCCTACGAGCAGTACTTC. Residues: CASSLGTGAISYEQYF.